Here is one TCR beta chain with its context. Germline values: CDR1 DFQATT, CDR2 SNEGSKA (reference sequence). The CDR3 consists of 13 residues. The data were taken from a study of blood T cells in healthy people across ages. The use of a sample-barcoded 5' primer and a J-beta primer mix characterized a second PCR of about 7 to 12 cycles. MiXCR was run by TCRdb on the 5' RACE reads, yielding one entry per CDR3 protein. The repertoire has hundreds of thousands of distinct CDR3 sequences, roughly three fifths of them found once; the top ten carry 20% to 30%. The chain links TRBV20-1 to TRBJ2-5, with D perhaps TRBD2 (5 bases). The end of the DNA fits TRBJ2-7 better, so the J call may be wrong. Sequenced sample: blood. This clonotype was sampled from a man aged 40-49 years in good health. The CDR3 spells CSASPIVRGEQYF. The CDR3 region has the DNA TGCAGTGCTAGCCCCATTGTCCGGGGCGAGCAGTACTTC.